This TCR beta chain was sequenced in a study of cytomegalovirus exposure and HLA in healthy donors. Study-wide results and limits: Rare TCR sequences predominated, though certain public TCRs were found in many donors.

V shed 2 bases, J shed 5 bases, and the junction held 8 bases outside the gene matches. The CDR3 length is 16 residues. CDR1 SGHVS and CDR2 FNYEAQ come from the germline V gene. Primers included in the PCR were 60 Vbeta and 13 Jbeta primers. Only in-frame clones appear in the TCRdb table, and some are missing; sequencing was by immunoSEQ multiplex PCR. The sample lists approximately 90,000 clones; approximately 83% were seen once. Of note for this clone: Its target is unknown.

Sequenced sample: PBMCs. The clonotype originates from a man aged 35-49 years in good health and CMV-seronegative. This chain links TRBV7-6 with TRBJ1-4, with TRBD1 identical over 7 bases. The CDR3 protein is CASSLWTGYGNEKLFF. CDR3 nucleotides: TGTGCCAGCAGCTTATGGACAGGCTATGGGAATGAAAAACTGTTTTTT.